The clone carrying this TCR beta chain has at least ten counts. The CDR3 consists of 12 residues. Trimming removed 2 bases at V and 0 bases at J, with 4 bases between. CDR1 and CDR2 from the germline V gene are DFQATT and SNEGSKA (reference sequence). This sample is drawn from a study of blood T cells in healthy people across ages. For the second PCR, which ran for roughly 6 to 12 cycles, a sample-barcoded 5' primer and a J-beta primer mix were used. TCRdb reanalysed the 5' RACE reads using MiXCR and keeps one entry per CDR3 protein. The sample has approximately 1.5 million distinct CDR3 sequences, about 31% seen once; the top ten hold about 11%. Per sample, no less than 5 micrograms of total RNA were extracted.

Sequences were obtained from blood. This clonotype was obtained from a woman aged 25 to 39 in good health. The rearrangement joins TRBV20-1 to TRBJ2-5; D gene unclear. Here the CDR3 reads CSARPDQETQYF. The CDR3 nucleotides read TGCAGTGCTAGACCGGACCAAGAGACCCAGTACTTC.